This T cell receptor beta chain was profiled in a study of a mutant IDH1 vaccine in newly diagnosed glioma. Overall study: Receipt of radiotherapy, temozolomide, or both preceded the study, and most received both.

The table lists this clone with a count of one. Sequencing used immunoSEQ multiplex PCR; TCRdb keeps in-frame clones, though not all of them. Here the sample spans approximately 100,000 clones, roughly 90% being singletons. Time point reported: baseline, week 1 (first vaccination visit). Treatment specified: pre-vaccination baseline after standard-of-care therapy. The germline CDR1 and CDR2 sequences are MNHNS and SASEGT. This CDR3 contains 19 residues. Trimming took off 2 bases at V and 0 bases at J, with 20 bases between the two ends. This sequence was found in a woman aged 50 to 65 with glioma. The sample consisted of PBMCs, taken from a glioma patient treated with radiotherapy, temozolomide or both. The chain links TRBV6-1 to TRBJ1-5; no reliable D call. CDR3 residues: CASSERYTDFLNSNQPQHF. CDR3 sequence (DNA): TGTGCCAGCAGTGAAAGGTATACAGACTTCCTAAATAGCAATCAGCCCCAGCATTTT.